The 6 T cell receptor beta chains listed next were all sequenced from one sample in a study of blood T cell repertoires in COVID-19. Clones were sequenced by immunoSEQ multiplex PCR, and TCRdb holds only the in-frame ones, with some missing. The table lists roughly 26,000 clones, around 61% of them singletons, with under 7.5% in the top ten. The sequenced material came from peripheral blood. These receptors all stem from a man aged 60 to 75 with active or convalescent COVID-19.

This clone has only a few counts. Written as DNA, the CDR3 is TGTGCCAGTAGTATAACGGCGGCAGGGGGAAGCTACGAGCAGTACTTC. Its translation is CASSITAAGGSYEQYF. V gene TRBV19 combines with J gene TRBJ2-7; 7 bases are a match to TRBD1. Trimming removed 2 bases from V and 3 bases from J; junction bases left unmatched: 10. In germline, CDR1 is LNHDA, CDR2 SQIVND (reference sequence). CDR3 length: 16 amino acids. The entire variable domain, with the rest obtained from reference TRBV19 and TRBJ2-7, is as follows: DGGITQSPKYLFRKEGQNVTLSCEQNLNHDAMYWYRQDPGQGLRLIYYSQIVNDFQKGDIAEGYSVSREKKESFPLTVTSAQKNPTAFYLCASSITAAGGSYEQYFGPGTRLTVT.

This clone was detected only a few times. The V call is TRBV4-1, the J call TRBJ1-6, with 9 bases that match TRBD1. CDR3 length: 14 amino acids. Trimming at V came to 1 base and at J to 8 bases, leaving 0 bases not matched to a gene. Germline lookup yields CDR1 MGHRA and CDR2 YSYEKL. As DNA, the CDR3 is TGCGCCAGCAGCCAAGGGGACAGGGATTCACCCCTCCACTTT. Protein product: CASSQGDRDSPLHF.

This clone appeared a few times. The chain has TRBV9 and TRBJ2-3; 10 nucleotides agree with TRBD2. This CDR3 spans 15 amino acids. J lost 6 bases, V lost 0 bases, and 4 bases had no gene match. Germline values: CDR1 SGDLS, CDR2 YYNGEE. As DNA, the CDR3 is TGTGCCAGCAGCGTAGGTAGCGGGGGGTCGGATACGCAGTATTTT. Translating gives CASSVGSGGSDTQYF. The variable domain in full, completed from reference TRBV9 and TRBJ2-3, reads DSGVTQTPKHLITATGQRVTLRCSPRSGDLSVYWYQQSLDQGLQFLIQYYNGEERAKGNILERFSAQQFPDLHSELNLSSLELGDSALYFCASSVGSGGSDTQYFGPGTRLTVL.

This clone was observed a few times. V is TRBV15 and J is TRBJ1-1, with D tentatively TRBD1 (5 bases). Trimming took 0 bases from V and 0 from J, leaving 8 bases between them. Germline V gene lookup returns CDR1 LNHNV and CDR2 YYDKDF (reference sequence). The CDR3 totals 15 residues. The chain's CDR3 is CATSREKGMNTEAFF. The CDR3 bases are TGTGCCACCAGCAGAGAAAAGGGGATGAACACTGAAGCTTTCTTT.

J is TRBJ2-1 and V is TRBV9, with 8 bases fitting TRBD2. V shed 3 bases, J shed 8 bases, and the junction held 13 bases outside the gene matches. Looked up from germline, CDR1 is SGDLS and CDR2 is YYNGEE. This CDR3 contains 16 residues. The CDR3 DNA sequence: TGTGCCAGCAGCGCCCCCGGGTTAGCGGGGCGGGATGAGCAGTTCTTC. Translated, it gives CASSAPGLAGRDEQFF.

The chain couples TRBV14 to TRBJ2-3; 10 nucleotides line up with TRBD1. The CDR3 is made up of 16 amino acids. The V gene's germline CDR1 is SGHDN and CDR2 FVKESK. V shed 3 bases and J 3 bases; nucleotides not matched to a gene: 6. The CDR3 nucleotides read TGTGCCAGCAGCCAGGACCGGGACAGGGGAACAGATACGCAGTATTTT. It encodes CASSQDRDRGTDTQYF.